This T cell receptor beta chain was sequenced during a study of long-term antiretroviral therapy in people with HIV. Whole-study results and caveats: The data indicate that diversity increased after ART but remained below transplant donor controls. Pre-ART clonal expansions dominated every time point's repertoire.

This clone was counted a few times. The antigen is not known. Survey-level resolution applied to immunoSEQ assay v3.0. Using immunoSEQ multiplex PCR, the repertoire was profiled, and TCRdb retains in-frame clones only, with some absent. The sample holds over 25,000 clones, around 96% seen once. V shed 3 bases and J 2 bases; nucleotides not matched to a gene: 6. The germline CDR1 and CDR2 sequences are MGHRA and YSYEKL. The CDR3 runs to 16 residues. The source material was unsorted PBMCs, sampled 6.5 to 6.6 years after starting antiretroviral therapy. This rearrangement joins TRBV4-1 to TRBJ2-7; 11 bases match TRBD2. The sequence came from a man aged 25 to 45 with HIV. This CDR3 is CASSQSGGLAAYEQYF. The CDR3 nucleotides are TGCGCCAGCAGCCAGTCCGGGGGACTAGCGGCCTACGAGCAGTACTTC.